This T cell receptor beta chain was recovered during a study of T cells in Graves' hyperthyroidism and ophthalmopathy. Across the study: Peripheral blood was drawn at first diagnosis, prior to all treatment.

V lost 3 bases, J lost 2 bases, and 8 bases stayed unmatched. CDR1 is LGHDT, CDR2 YNNKEL, per germline (reference sequence). The CDR3 extends over 17 amino acids. A few counts support this clonotype. RNA transcripts gave rise to amplified TCR beta CDR3 regions. During a first-round RT-PCR of the TCR CDR3, the HTBI primer set was used. A single record per CDR3 protein comes from TCRdb applying MiXCR to the multiplex PCR reads. The sample shows hundreds of thousands of distinct CDR3 sequences, around 20% of them seen only once. It was less than 13 ml of fresh peripheral blood that supplied the PBMCs. The chain recombines TRBV3-1 with TRBJ2-7; 12 nucleotides match TRBD2. The clonotype comes from a man aged 35 to 55 with Graves' ophthalmopathy. The sample taken for sequencing was blood. The CDR3, as DNA: TGTGCCAGCAGCCAGTCCAGACTAGCGGGGGAAGCCTACGAGCAGTACTTC. This sequence encodes CASSQSRLAGEAYEQYF.